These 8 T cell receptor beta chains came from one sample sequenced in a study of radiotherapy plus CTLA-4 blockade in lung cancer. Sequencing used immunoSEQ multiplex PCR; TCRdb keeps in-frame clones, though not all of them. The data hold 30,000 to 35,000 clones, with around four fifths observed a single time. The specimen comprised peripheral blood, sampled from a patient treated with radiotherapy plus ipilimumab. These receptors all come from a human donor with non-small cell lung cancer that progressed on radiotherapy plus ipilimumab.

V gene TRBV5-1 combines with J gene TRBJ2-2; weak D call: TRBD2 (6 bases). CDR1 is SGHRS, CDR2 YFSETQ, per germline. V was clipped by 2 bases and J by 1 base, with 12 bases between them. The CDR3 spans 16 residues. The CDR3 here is CASSFPGTWNTGELFF. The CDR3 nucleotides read TGCGCCAGCAGCTTCCCCGGGACTTGGAACACCGGGGAGCTGTTTTTT.

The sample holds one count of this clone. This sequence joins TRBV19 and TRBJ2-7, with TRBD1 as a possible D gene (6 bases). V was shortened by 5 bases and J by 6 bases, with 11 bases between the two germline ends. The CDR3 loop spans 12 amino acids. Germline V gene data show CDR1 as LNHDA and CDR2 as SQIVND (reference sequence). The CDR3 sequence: CASSVTRGEQYF. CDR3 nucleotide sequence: TGTGCCAGTAGTGTTACCAGGGGCGAGCAGTACTTC.

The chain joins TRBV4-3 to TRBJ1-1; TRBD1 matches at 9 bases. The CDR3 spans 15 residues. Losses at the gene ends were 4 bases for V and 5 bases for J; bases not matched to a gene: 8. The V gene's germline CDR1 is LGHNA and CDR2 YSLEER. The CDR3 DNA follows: TGCGCCAGCAGCCCCACGGGACAGGGATGGACTGAAGCTTTCTTT. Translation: CASSPTGQGWTEAFF.

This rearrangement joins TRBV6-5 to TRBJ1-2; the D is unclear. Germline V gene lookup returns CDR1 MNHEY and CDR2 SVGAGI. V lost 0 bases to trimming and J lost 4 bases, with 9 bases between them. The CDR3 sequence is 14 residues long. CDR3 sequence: CASSYSQAPYGYTF. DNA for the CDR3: TGTGCCAGCAGTTACTCTCAAGCCCCCTATGGCTACACCTTC.

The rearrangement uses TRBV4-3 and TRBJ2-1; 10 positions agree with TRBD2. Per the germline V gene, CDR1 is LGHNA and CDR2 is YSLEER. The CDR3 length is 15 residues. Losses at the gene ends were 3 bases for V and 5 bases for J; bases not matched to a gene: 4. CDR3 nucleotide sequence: TGCGCCAGCAGCCAGAGCGGGGGGGCCGACAATGAGCAGTTCTTC. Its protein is CASSQSGGADNEQFF.

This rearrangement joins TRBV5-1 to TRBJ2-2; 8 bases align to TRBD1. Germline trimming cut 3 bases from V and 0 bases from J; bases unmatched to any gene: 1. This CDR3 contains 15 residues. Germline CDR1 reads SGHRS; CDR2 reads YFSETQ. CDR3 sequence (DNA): TGCGCCAGCAGCTGGGACAGGCCGAACACCGGGGAGCTGTTTTTT. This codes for CASSWDRPNTGELFF.

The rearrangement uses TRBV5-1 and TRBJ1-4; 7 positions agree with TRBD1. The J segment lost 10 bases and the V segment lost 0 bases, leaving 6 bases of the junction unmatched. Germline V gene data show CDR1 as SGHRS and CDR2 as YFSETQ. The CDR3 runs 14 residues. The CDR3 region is CASSLGDRVGKLFF. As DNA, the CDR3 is TGCGCCAGCAGCTTGGGTGACAGGGTCGGAAAACTGTTTTTT.

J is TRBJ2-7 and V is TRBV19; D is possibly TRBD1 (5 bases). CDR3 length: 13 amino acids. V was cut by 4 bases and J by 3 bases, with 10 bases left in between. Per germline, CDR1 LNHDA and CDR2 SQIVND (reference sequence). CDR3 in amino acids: CASSRGKNYEQYF. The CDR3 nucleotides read TGTGCCAGTAGTAGGGGCAAAAACTACGAGCAGTACTTC. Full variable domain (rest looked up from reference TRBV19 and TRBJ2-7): DGGITQSPKYLFRKEGQNVTLSCEQNLNHDAMYWYRQDPGQGLRLIYYSQIVNDFQKGDIAEGYSVSREKKESFPLTVTSAQKNPTAFYLCASSRGKNYEQYFGPGTRLTVT.